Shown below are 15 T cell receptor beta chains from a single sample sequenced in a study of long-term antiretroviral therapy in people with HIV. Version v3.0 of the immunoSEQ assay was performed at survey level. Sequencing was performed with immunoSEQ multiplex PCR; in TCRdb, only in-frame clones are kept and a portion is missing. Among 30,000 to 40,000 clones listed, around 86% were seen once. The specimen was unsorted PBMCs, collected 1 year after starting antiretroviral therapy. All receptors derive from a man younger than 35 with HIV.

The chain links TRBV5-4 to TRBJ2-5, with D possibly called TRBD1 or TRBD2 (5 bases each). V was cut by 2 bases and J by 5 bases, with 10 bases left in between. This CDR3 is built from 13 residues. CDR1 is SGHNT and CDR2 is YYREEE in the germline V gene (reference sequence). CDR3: CASSFSEGETQYF. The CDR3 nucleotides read TGTGCCAGCAGCTTTTCTGAGGGGGAGACCCAGTACTTC.

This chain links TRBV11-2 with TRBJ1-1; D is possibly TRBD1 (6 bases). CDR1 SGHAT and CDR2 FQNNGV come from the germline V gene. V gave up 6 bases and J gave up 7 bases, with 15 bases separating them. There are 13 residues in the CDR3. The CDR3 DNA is TGTGCCAGCAGTTCATTTCAGGGGATTGAAGCTTTCTTT. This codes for CASSSFQGIEAFF.

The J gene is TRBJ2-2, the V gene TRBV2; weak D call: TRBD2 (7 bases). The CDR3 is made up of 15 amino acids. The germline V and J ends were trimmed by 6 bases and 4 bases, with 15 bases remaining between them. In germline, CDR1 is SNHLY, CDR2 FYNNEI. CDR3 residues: CASSGARGGTGELFF. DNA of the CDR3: TGTGCCAGCAGCGGGGCTAGGGGGGGCACCGGGGAGCTGTTTTTT.

This CDR3 reads CASSLMWNTEAFF. In nucleotides, the CDR3 is TGTGCCAGCAGCTTAATGTGGAACACTGAAGCTTTCTTT. This chain uses TRBV7-6 with TRBJ1-1; no firm D call. CDR3 size: 13 residues. CDR1 and CDR2 (germline): SGHVS, FNYEAQ. V shed 2 bases and J shed 1 base, with 5 bases lying between them.

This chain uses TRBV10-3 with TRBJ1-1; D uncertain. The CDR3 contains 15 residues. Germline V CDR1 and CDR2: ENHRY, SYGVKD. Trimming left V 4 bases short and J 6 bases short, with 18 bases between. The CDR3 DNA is TGTGCCATCAGTGTGGGTGAGGCACCCAGCGCTGAAGCTTTCTTT. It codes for CAISVGEAPSAEAFF.

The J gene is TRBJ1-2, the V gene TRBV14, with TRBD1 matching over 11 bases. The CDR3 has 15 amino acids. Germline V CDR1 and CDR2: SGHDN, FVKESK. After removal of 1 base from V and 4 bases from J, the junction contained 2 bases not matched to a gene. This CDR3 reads CASSQGDRGGYGYTF. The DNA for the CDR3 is TGTGCCAGCAGCCAAGGGGACAGGGGGGGCTATGGCTACACCTTC.

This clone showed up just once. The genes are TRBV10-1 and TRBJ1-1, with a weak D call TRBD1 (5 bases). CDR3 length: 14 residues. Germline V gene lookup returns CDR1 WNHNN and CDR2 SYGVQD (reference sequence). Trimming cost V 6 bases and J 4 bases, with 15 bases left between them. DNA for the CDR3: TGCGCCAGCAGCTCAGGGTCCCAGGGCACTGAAGCTTTCTTT. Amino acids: CASSSGSQGTEAFF.

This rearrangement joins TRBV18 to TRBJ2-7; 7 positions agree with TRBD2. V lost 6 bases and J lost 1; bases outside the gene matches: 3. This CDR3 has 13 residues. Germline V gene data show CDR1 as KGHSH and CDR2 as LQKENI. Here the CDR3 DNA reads TGTGCCAGCTCGACTAGCCTATCCTACGAGCAGTACTTC. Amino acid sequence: CASSTSLSYEQYF.

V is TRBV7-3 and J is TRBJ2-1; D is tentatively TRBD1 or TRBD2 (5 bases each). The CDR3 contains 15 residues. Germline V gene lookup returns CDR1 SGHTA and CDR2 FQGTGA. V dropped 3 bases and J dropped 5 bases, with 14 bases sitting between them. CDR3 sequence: CASSFAPRGDNEQFF. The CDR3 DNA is TGTGCCAGCAGCTTCGCCCCCCGAGGGGACAATGAGCAGTTCTTC.

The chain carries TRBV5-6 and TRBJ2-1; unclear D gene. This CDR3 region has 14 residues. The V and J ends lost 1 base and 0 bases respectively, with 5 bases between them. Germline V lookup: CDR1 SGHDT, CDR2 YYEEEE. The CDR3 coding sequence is TGTGCCAGCAGCTTGACGGACTCCTACAATGAGCAGTTCTTC. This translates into CASSLTDSYNEQFF.

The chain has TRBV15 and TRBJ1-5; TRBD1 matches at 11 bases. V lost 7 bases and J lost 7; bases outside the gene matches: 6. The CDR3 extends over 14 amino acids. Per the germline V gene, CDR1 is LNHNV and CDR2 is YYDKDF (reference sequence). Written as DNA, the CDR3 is TGTGCCACCACGCGGGACAGGGGGAAACAGCCCCAGCATTTT. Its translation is CATTRDRGKQPQHF. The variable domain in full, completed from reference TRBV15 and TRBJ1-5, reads DAMVIQNPRYQVTQFGKPVTLSCSQTLNHNVMYWYQQKSSQAPKLLFHYYDKDFNNEADTPDNFQSRRPNTSFCFLDIRSPGLGDTAMYLCATTRDRGKQPQHFGDGTRLSIL.

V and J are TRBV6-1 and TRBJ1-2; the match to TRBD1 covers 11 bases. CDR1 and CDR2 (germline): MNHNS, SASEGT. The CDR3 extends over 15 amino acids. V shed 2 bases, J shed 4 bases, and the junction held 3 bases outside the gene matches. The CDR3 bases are TGTGCCAGCAGTGAAACCGGGACAGGGGGCTATGGCTACACCTTC. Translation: CASSETGTGGYGYTF.

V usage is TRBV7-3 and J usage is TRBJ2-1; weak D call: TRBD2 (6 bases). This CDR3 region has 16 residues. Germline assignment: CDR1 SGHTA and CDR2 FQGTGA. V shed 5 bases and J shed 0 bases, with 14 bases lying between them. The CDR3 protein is CASSKIGGSSYNEQFF. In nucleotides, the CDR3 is TGTGCCAGCAGCAAGATCGGGGGAAGCTCCTACAATGAGCAGTTCTTC.

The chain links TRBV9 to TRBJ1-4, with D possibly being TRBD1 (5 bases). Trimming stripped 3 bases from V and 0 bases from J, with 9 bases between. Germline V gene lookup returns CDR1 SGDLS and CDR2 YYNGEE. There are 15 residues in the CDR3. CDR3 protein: CASSARGATNEKLFF. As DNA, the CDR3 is TGTGCCAGCAGCGCGCGAGGGGCAACTAATGAAAAACTGTTTTTT. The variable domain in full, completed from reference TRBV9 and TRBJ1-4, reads DSGVTQTPKHLITATGQRVTLRCSPRSGDLSVYWYQQSLDQGLQFLIQYYNGEERAKGNILERFSAQQFPDLHSELNLSSLELGDSALYFCASSARGATNEKLFFGSGTQLSVL.

CDR3 in DNA: TGTGCCAGCAGCTTGATCCGGTTGGGACAGGGGCGCCACGAGCAGTACTTC. Its protein is CASSLIRLGQGRHEQYF. The chain couples TRBV11-2 to TRBJ2-7, with 10 bases fitting TRBD1. There are 17 residues in the CDR3. With 3 bases clipped from V and 5 bases from J, the junction kept 13 bases outside the gene matches. Germline loops: CDR1 SGHAT, CDR2 FQNNGV.